This T cell receptor (beta chain) comes out of a study of CD8+ T cells in alopecia areata (dated by TCRdb to the late 2010s). About the investigation overall: Treated patients were enrolled in an open-label pilot trial of oral tofacitinib at 5 to 10 mg twice daily for moderate-to-severe alopecia areata. High-throughput TCRbeta sequencing was used to examine T cell clonal expansion in alopecia areata in both the C3H/HeJ mouse model and human patients. Scalp tissue and sorted CD4+ and CD8+ peripheral blood T cells from patchy and totalis/universalis alopecia areata patients and from healthy controls were covered by human TCRbeta sequencing. Patients stayed on tofacitinib for 6 to 18 months and then had 6 months of follow-up off drug so that delayed response and recurrence could be assessed. Scalp clonality was compared across normal scalp (n=4), patchy alopecia areata scalp (n=8), and alopecia totalis/universalis scalp (n=8). Biopsies were taken from tofacitinib-treated patients at baseline and again at 4 and 24 weeks into treatment, and several of those patients also had a later scalp biopsy. TCRbeta CDR3 regions were amplified by immunoSEQ multiplex PCR with 35 Vbeta forward and 13 Jbeta reverse primers. RNA was obtained with the PAXgene miRNA kit for fixed scalp, the miRNeasy kit for PBMCs, and the RNeasy kit for mouse skin. On the study overall, not on this receptor specifically: Compared with normal scalp, lesional scalp, particularly in alopecia totalis/universalis, had higher clonality and more expanded CD8+ clones, which suggests antigenic drive. Shared TCR sequences between patients were less evident than in mice, which may be partly attributable to HLA diversity in the patient population. Unlike mouse skin, which is dominated by gammadelta T cells, normal human skin has resident alphabeta T cells that are also sequenced, and this complicates analysis of the scalp TCR repertoire.

Libraries were prepared through the immunoSEQ multiplex PCR assay. RNA was extracted from all samples and reverse transcribed into cDNA as template for TCR sequencing. First-strand cDNA was synthesized with SuperScript III using a 2:1 mix of oligo-dT and random hexamers. Amplification bias was assessed with a synthetic immune receptor repertoire, and residual bias was removed computationally. Per the authors' processing: Raw reads were preprocessed for error removal, and CDR3 was defined according to IMGT conventions as running from the conserved cysteine to phenylalanine. Clonality was computed by normalizing Shannon entropy by log2 of the number of productive unique TCRs and subtracting the result from 1. Whether scalp clones were CD4 or CD8 was inferred by matching scalp TCRbeta sequences against CD4 and CD8 repertoires sorted from blood. TCRdb provides this immuneACCESS table in a form limited to in-frame rearrangements. Some clones are lacking; in checked studies, under half of them reflect an unresolved V gene, and why the rest are absent is not known. That table is the source of V, J and clone size, and D and trimming were worked out from the DNA. The sample table contains thousands of clones; only one count was recorded for under 80% of them. The ten top clones hold 11% of the sample.

For CDR1 and CDR2, the germline V gene lists SGHDT and YYEEEE. The V end gives up 4 bases and the J end 1 base, leaving 9 bases in the junction not matched to a gene. The CDR3, cysteine through phenylalanine, is 17 amino acids long. Only the CDR3 portion is preserved as DNA: 51 bases, with reading frame beginning at the first base. Concerning this clone: It lacks a known antigen. Base qualities were left out, and no much larger clone turns up one base away.

Interpreted using the paper, the time point label stands for: baseline before oral tofacitinib. Lesional scalp punch biopsies and peripheral blood were collected from alopecia areata patients. Scalp biopsies from humans were placed right away in PAXgene tissue containers for fixation. Material: skin, obtained at week 0. This TCR was recovered from a human donor with alopecia areata. The chain uses TRBV5-6 and TRBJ2-3, and TRBD2 aligns with 10 junction nucleotides. CDR3 loop: CASSLLAGTSGTDTQYF. The sequence in DNA is TGTGCCAGCAGCCTACTAGCGGGGACTTCCGGCACAGATACGCAGTATTTT.